One sample yielded the 23 T cell receptor beta chains listed below, sequenced in a study of chemoradiotherapy in HPV16-positive cancers. Using immunoSEQ multiplex PCR, the repertoire was profiled, and TCRdb retains in-frame clones only, with some absent. Here the sample spans under 8,000 clones, more than 65% being singletons. The material was tumor tissue, obtained from a patient who underwent chemoradiotherapy. The receptors stem from a human donor with HPV-associated anogenital cancer.

The genes are TRBV19 and TRBJ2-3; 7 nucleotides agree with TRBD1. Trimming removed 6 bases from V and 7 bases from J; junction bases left unmatched: 13. Germline values: CDR1 LNHDA, CDR2 SQIVND (reference sequence). The CDR3 extends over 15 amino acids. The CDR3 is CASSNGQAAANTQYF. DNA for the CDR3: TGTGCCAGTAGCAATGGACAGGCCGCGGCAAATACGCAGTATTTT.

The chain couples TRBV19 to TRBJ2-4; TRBD1 aligns across 9 bases. The J segment lost 0 bases and the V segment lost 3 bases, leaving 9 bases of the junction unmatched. This CDR3 spans 18 amino acids. Looked up from germline, CDR1 is LNHDA and CDR2 is SQIVND (reference sequence). CDR3 bases: TGTGCCAGTAGTATGGGCCGGACAGGGGATGGAGCCAAAAACATTCAGTACTTC. It specifies CASSMGRTGDGAKNIQYF.

This CDR3 is CAISDGNLNQPQHF. As DNA, the CDR3 is TGTGCCATCAGTGACGGCAACCTCAATCAGCCCCAGCATTTT. V is TRBV10-3 and J is TRBJ1-5; D unclear. The CDR3 sequence is 14 residues long. From germline, CDR1 is ENHRY and CDR2 SYGVKD. V lost 3 bases and J 3 bases, leaving 9 bases between the germline ends.

This rearrangement joins TRBV6-6 to TRBJ1-5, with D uncertain. V lost 10 bases, J lost 3 bases, and 10 bases lay in between. The CDR3 covers 12 residues. Germline CDR1 is MNHNY and CDR2 is SVGAGI (reference sequence). The CDR3 sequence is CATAMTNQPQHF. The CDR3 DNA follows: TGTGCCACAGCCATGACCAATCAGCCCCAGCATTTT.

This chain uses TRBV9 with TRBJ2-3, with 7 bases fitting TRBD2. The CDR3 totals 15 residues. Germline V gives CDR1 SGDLS, CDR2 YYNGEE. V lost 1 base, J lost 3 bases, and 5 bases stayed unmatched. This CDR3 reads CASSVTGGRTDTQYF. The CDR3 DNA is TGTGCCAGCAGCGTAACGGGCGGGAGAACAGATACGCAGTATTTT. The complete variable domain, with remaining parts taken from reference TRBV9 and TRBJ2-3, reads DSGVTQTPKHLITATGQRVTLRCSPRSGDLSVYWYQQSLDQGLQFLIQYYNGEERAKGNILERFSAQQFPDLHSELNLSSLELGDSALYFCASSVTGGRTDTQYFGPGTRLTVL.

This chain links TRBV6-1 with TRBJ2-3; D possibly corresponds to TRBD1 (5 bases). Looked up from germline, CDR1 is MNHNS and CDR2 is SASEGT. V lost 7 bases to trimming and J lost 0 bases, with 14 bases between them. The length of the CDR3 is 15 residues. CDR3: CASIAGQGSTDTQYF. The CDR3 DNA reads as TGTGCCAGCATCGCCGGGCAGGGAAGCACAGATACGCAGTATTTT.

The rearrangement uses TRBV6-5 and TRBJ1-1; perhaps TRBD1 as D (5 bases). Trimming took 6 bases from V and 5 from J, leaving 19 bases between them. CDR1 is MNHEY and CDR2 is SVGAGI in the germline V gene. This CDR3 has 15 amino acids. As DNA, the CDR3 is TGTGCCAGCAGGACTCTTAGGGGTGTTGAAACTGAAGCTTTCTTT. Its translation is CASRTLRGVETEAFF.

V is TRBV19 and J is TRBJ1-3; D call uncertain. The CDR3 spans 14 residues. The V and J ends lost 7 bases and 0 bases respectively, with 10 bases between them. The germline V gene encodes CDR1 LNHDA and CDR2 SQIVND (reference sequence). The CDR3 DNA is TGTGCCAGTATCCCCTGGAGCTCTGGAAACACCATATATTTT. Translated, it gives CASIPWSSGNTIYF.

This clone was detected once. The J gene is TRBJ2-5, the V gene TRBV20-1; no clear D. The germline V gene has CDR1 DFQATT and CDR2 SNEGSKA (reference sequence). This CDR3 is 11 amino acids long. V shed 7 bases and J shed 6 bases, with 12 bases lying between them. In nucleotides, the CDR3 is TGCAGTGTTACCCAAGGGCAGACCCAGTACTTC. Translation gives CSVTQGQTQYF.

CDR3: CASSLQKTRTGGYGYTF. CDR3 DNA: TGTGCCAGCAGCCTGCAAAAGACGAGGACAGGAGGCTATGGCTACACCTTC. The V call is TRBV7-9, the J call TRBJ1-2; 7 nucleotides match TRBD1. With 5 bases clipped from V and 4 bases from J, the junction kept 16 bases outside the gene matches. CDR1 is SEHNR, CDR2 FQNEAQ, per germline (reference sequence). CDR3 length: 17 residues.

The chain uses TRBV30 and TRBJ1-5; 8 nucleotides align to TRBD1. The V and J ends lost 5 bases and 6 bases, in that order; junction bases with no gene match: 6. The germline V gene has CDR1 GTSNPN and CDR2 SVGIG (reference sequence). The CDR3 has 13 amino acids. CDR3 in DNA: TGTGCCTGGGATACAGGGGGGGCTCAGCCCCAGCATTTT. Translating gives CAWDTGGAQPQHF.

This sequence joins TRBV9 and TRBJ2-5; TRBD2 might be the D (5 bases). V dropped 1 base and J dropped 5 bases, with 15 bases sitting between them. Germline V lookup: CDR1 SGDLS, CDR2 YYNGEE. This CDR3 is 15 amino acids long. CDR3 in amino acids: CASSVLANSGETQYF. Here the CDR3 DNA reads TGTGCCAGCAGCGTACTCGCCAACTCGGGGGAGACCCAGTACTTC. Variable domain in full (rest from reference TRBV9 and TRBJ2-5): DSGVTQTPKHLITATGQRVTLRCSPRSGDLSVYWYQQSLDQGLQFLIQYYNGEERAKGNILERFSAQQFPDLHSELNLSSLELGDSALYFCASSVLANSGETQYFGPGTRLLVL.

This chain uses TRBV19 with TRBJ2-1, with 9 bases identical to TRBD1. This CDR3 comprises 16 residues. After removal of 5 bases from V and 4 bases from J, the junction contained 9 bases not matched to a gene. CDR1 and CDR2 (germline): LNHDA, SQIVND (reference sequence). The DNA of the CDR3 is TGTGCCAGTAGTCCCGTCGGGACAGGGCAATACAATGAGCAGTTCTTC. It translates to CASSPVGTGQYNEQFF.

This chain uses TRBV7-6 with TRBJ1-2; no definite D call. The CDR3 contains 13 residues. Looked up from germline, CDR1 is SGHVS and CDR2 is FNYEAQ. V dropped 5 bases and J dropped 8 bases, with 15 bases sitting between them. DNA for the CDR3: TGTGCCAGCAGCAGAACGGGTGGAGGGGGCTACACCTTC. Encoded protein: CASSRTGGGGYTF.

J is TRBJ1-3 and V is TRBV7-2, with 8 nucleotides matching TRBD1. Per the germline V gene, CDR1 is SGHTA and CDR2 is FQGNSA. There are 14 residues in the CDR3. V gave up 4 bases and J gave up 4 bases; unmatched junction bases: 3. CDR3: CASSWTGSGNTIYF. DNA of the CDR3: TGTGCCAGCAGCTGGACAGGGTCGGGAAACACCATATATTTT.

This clone has more than one count but fewer than ten. The rearrangement links TRBV28 to TRBJ2-4, with 7 bases aligning to TRBD1. The CDR3 has 15 residues. V dropped 2 bases and J dropped 7; count of bases not matched to a gene: 8. Germline V gene data show CDR1 as MDHEN and CDR2 as SYDVKM. CDR3 amino acids: CASSLIGQGENIQYF. The CDR3 DNA reads as TGTGCCAGCAGTTTAATCGGTCAGGGGGAGAACATTCAGTACTTC.

This clone is large by share. The rearrangement links TRBV5-1 to TRBJ1-5; no clear D. The V gene's germline CDR1 is SGHRS and CDR2 YFSETQ. This CDR3 is 13 amino acids long. V lost 2 bases and J 0 bases, leaving 3 bases between the germline ends. CDR3 residues: CASSFNSNQPQHF. DNA of the CDR3: TGCGCCAGCAGCTTTAATAGCAATCAGCCCCAGCATTTT.

The V gene is TRBV5-4, the J gene TRBJ2-7; 9 bases line up with TRBD2. V gave up 1 base and J gave up 5 bases; unmatched junction bases: 4. CDR1 and CDR2 from the germline V gene are SGHNT and YYREEE (reference sequence). CDR3 length: 14 amino acids. CDR3 in amino acids: CASSLSGRRNEQYF. The CDR3 DNA follows: TGTGCCAGCAGCTTGAGCGGGAGGCGAAACGAGCAGTACTTC.

V and J are TRBV18 and TRBJ2-2; either TRBD1 or TRBD2 may fit D (6 bases each). The CDR3 contains 18 residues. Trimming stripped 3 bases from V and 6 bases from J, with 23 bases between. Germline V gene data show CDR1 as KGHSH and CDR2 as LQKENI. CDR3 in DNA: TGTGCCAGCTCACCCTCTGGCTCGAGGACAGCGGGTTCCGGGGAGCTGTTTTTT. Its protein product is CASSPSGSRTAGSGELFF.

The V and J genes are TRBV5-1 and TRBJ2-7, with TRBD1 matching 7 bases. Germline V gene data show CDR1 as SGHRS and CDR2 as YFSETQ. CDR3 size: 16 residues. With 4 bases clipped from V and 0 bases from J, the junction kept 10 bases outside the gene matches. The CDR3 loop is CASSRTGHESSYEQYF. CDR3 bases: TGCGCCAGCAGCAGGACAGGTCACGAGAGCTCCTACGAGCAGTACTTC.

The rearrangement joins TRBV7-9 to TRBJ2-3; TRBD1 might be the D (6 bases). Germline V gene lookup returns CDR1 SEHNR and CDR2 FQNEAQ (reference sequence). The CDR3 is made up of 13 amino acids. V lost 5 bases, J lost 11 bases, and 17 bases lay in between. The CDR3 DNA reads TGTGCCAGCAGCCCCACTGGGGGCTATGGGCAGTATTTT. It codes for CASSPTGGYGQYF.

The chain is built from TRBV5-5 and TRBJ2-7, with D uncertain. The ends were cut back, 0 bases at V and 2 bases at J, with 6 bases in the middle. Germline lookup yields CDR1 SGHKS and CDR2 YYEKEE (reference sequence). The length of the CDR3 is 13 residues. Written as DNA, the CDR3 is TGTGCCAGCAGCTTGGGGGAACCCTACGAGCAGTACTTC. As protein: CASSLGEPYEQYF.

The gene calls are TRBV7-8 and TRBJ1-1; TRBD1 might be the D (5 bases). Trimming took 7 bases from V and 3 from J, leaving 18 bases between them. The germline V gene encodes CDR1 SGHVS and CDR2 FQNEAQ. This CDR3 is built from 15 residues. CDR3 region: CASNPTHGAYTEAFF. CDR3 DNA sequence: TGTGCCAGCAACCCAACCCACGGGGCCTACACTGAAGCTTTCTTT.